The 32 T cell receptor beta chains below were found in one sample sequenced in a study of blood T cell repertoires in COVID-19. The data were produced by immunoSEQ multiplex PCR, yet TCRdb's version contains in-frame clones alone and is incomplete. The table records approximately 63,000 clones, almost 90% of them present only once. The sample consisted of peripheral blood. The receptors come from an elderly woman with active COVID-19.

The chain combines TRBV11-2 with TRBJ2-3; 13 nucleotides align to TRBD2. In germline, CDR1 is SGHAT, CDR2 FQNNGV. The CDR3 spans 15 residues. V trimming: 3 bases; J trimming: 6 bases; junction bases outside the gene matches: 3. The CDR3 loop reads CASSFTSGGEDTQYF. DNA for the CDR3: TGTGCCAGCAGCTTCACTAGCGGGGGGGAGGATACGCAGTATTTT.

This rearrangement joins TRBV7-9 to TRBJ2-3; a weak D match, TRBD1 (5 bases). The CDR3 loop spans 15 amino acids. CDR1 SEHNR and CDR2 FQNEAQ come from the germline V gene (reference sequence). V was cut by 4 bases and J by 2 bases, with 13 bases left in between. CDR3 sequence reads: CASSSRVGATDTQYF. CDR3 sequence (DNA): TGTGCCAGCAGCTCCAGGGTAGGGGCCACAGATACGCAGTATTTT.

The chain has TRBV7-9 and TRBJ1-1, with TRBD1 as a possible D gene (6 bases). This CDR3 is built from 12 residues. The V end lost 11 bases, the J end lost 10 bases, and 20 bases lay between the germline ends. CDR1 and CDR2 from the germline V gene are SEHNR and FQNEAQ (reference sequence). The CDR3 DNA reads as TGTGCCCAGGTAGAAGAGGACAGTGGAGCTTTCTTT. It specifies CAQVEEDSGAFF.

The chain joins TRBV5-4 to TRBJ2-6, with 10 bases fitting TRBD2. The CDR3 totals 18 residues. Trimming cost V 4 bases and J 0 bases; bases outside gene matches: 7. Germline assignment: CDR1 SGHNT and CDR2 YYREEE (reference sequence). As DNA, the CDR3 is TGTGCCAGCAGCAGATTCAGCGGGGGGGCCTCTGGGGCCAACGTCCTGACTTTC. It specifies CASSRFSGGASGANVLTF.

This clone was detected a few times. The gene calls are TRBV2 and TRBJ2-5; 12 nucleotides align to TRBD2. Germline CDR1 is SNHLY and CDR2 is FYNNEI. J gave up 2 bases and V 5 bases, and 3 bases lay outside the gene matches. The CDR3 is 15 residues long. DNA of the CDR3: TGTGCCAGCAGTCCGACTAGCGGGGGACAAGAGACCCAGTACTTC. It specifies CASSPTSGGQETQYF.

This chain joins TRBV9 and TRBJ2-3, with 7 bases identical to TRBD1. With V trimmed by 2 bases and J by 8 bases, 17 bases remained unmatched. This CDR3 is 17 amino acids long. Germline CDR1 reads SGDLS; CDR2 reads YYNGEE. In DNA, the CDR3 is TGTGCCAGCAGCGTGGGGACAGCTCAAGCGACCTTTAGTACGCAGTATTTT. It is translated as CASSVGTAQATFSTQYF.

The rearrangement links TRBV9 to TRBJ2-3, with no clear D. Trimming took 2 bases from V and 0 from J, leaving 10 bases between them. CDR1 SGDLS and CDR2 YYNGEE come from the germline V gene. The CDR3 sequence is 15 residues long. The CDR3 DNA sequence: TGTGCCAGCAGCGTGACAAGCTTTAGCACAGATACGCAGTATTTT. This translates into CASSVTSFSTDTQYF.

The CDR3 loop reads CASSILAGPSDTQYF. The CDR3 DNA reads as TGTGCCAGCAGCATACTAGCGGGACCCTCAGATACGCAGTATTTT. The genes are TRBV27 and TRBJ2-3, with 10 bases fitting TRBD2. CDR1 and CDR2 from the germline V gene are MNHEY and SMNVEV (reference sequence). This CDR3 has 15 residues. After removal of 6 bases from V and 4 bases from J, the junction contained 7 bases not matched to a gene.

The V call is TRBV12-5, the J call TRBJ2-7; 10 bases are shared with TRBD1. Germline V gene data show CDR1 as LGHNT and CDR2 as FRNRAP. The CDR3 runs 18 residues. Trimming removed 0 bases from V and 0 bases from J; junction bases left unmatched: 8. CDR3 sequence reads: CASGLVPGQGTYSYEQYF. In DNA, the CDR3 is TGTGCTAGTGGTTTGGTACCGGGACAGGGGACCTACTCCTACGAGCAGTACTTC.

V usage is TRBV20-1 and J usage is TRBJ1-6, with 7 bases lining up with TRBD1. The germline V gene has CDR1 DFQATT and CDR2 SNEGSKA (reference sequence). Losses at the gene ends were 3 bases for V and 6 bases for J; bases not matched to a gene: 8. This CDR3 has 15 amino acids. CDR3 in amino acids: CSASRGPLFNSPLHF. The DNA for the CDR3 is TGCAGTGCTAGTAGGGGGCCTCTTTTTAATTCACCCCTCCACTTT.

The rearrangement joins TRBV27 to TRBJ2-1; maybe TRBD2 (6 bases). The CDR3 extends over 15 amino acids. Germline CDR1 is MNHEY and CDR2 is SMNVEV (reference sequence). The germline V and J ends were trimmed by 2 bases and 9 bases, with 17 bases remaining between them. Here the CDR3 reads CASSLLGGTWGEQFF. As DNA, the CDR3 is TGTGCCAGCAGTTTACTTGGGGGGACCTGGGGTGAGCAGTTCTTC.

Only one count was recorded for this clone. This rearrangement joins TRBV6-4 to TRBJ1-1; D is unresolved. The CDR3 is made up of 14 amino acids. With 3 bases removed from V and 4 bases from J, the gap between germline ends came to 12 bases. The germline gives CDR1 MRHNA, CDR2 SNTAGT. The CDR3 is CASSDGSTATEAFF. The CDR3 DNA follows: TGTGCCAGCAGTGATGGGAGTACTGCCACTGAAGCTTTCTTT.

This chain uses TRBV2 with TRBJ2-3; D gene ambiguous. CDR3 size: 12 residues. V lost 5 bases, J lost 0 bases, and 3 bases lay in between. Germline CDR1 is SNHLY and CDR2 is FYNNEI. In nucleotides, the CDR3 is TGTGCCAGCAGTCCTAGCACAGATACGCAGTATTTT. Translation: CASSPSTDTQYF.

This chain links TRBV19 with TRBJ2-5; 7 nucleotides align to TRBD2. This CDR3 spans 13 amino acids. CDR1 is LNHDA, CDR2 SQIVND, per germline (reference sequence). V lost 5 bases and J lost 5; bases outside the gene matches: 5. Here the CDR3 reads CASSRGGGETQYF. The CDR3 DNA sequence: TGTGCCAGTAGTCGCGGGGGTGGGGAGACCCAGTACTTC.

The chain joins TRBV18 to TRBJ1-2; no definite D call. V was shortened by 2 bases and J by 6 bases, with 7 bases between the two germline ends. The germline V gene has CDR1 KGHSH and CDR2 LQKENI. This CDR3 is built from 12 residues. The CDR3 nucleotides read TGTGCCAGCTCACCAGGGAGGCATGGCTACACCTTC. Its translation is CASSPGRHGYTF. Full variable domain (rest looked up from reference TRBV18 and TRBJ1-2): NAGVMQNPRHLVRRRGQEARLRCSPMKGHSHVYWYRQLPEEGLKFMVYLQKENIIDESGMPKERFSAEFPKEGPSILRIQQVVRGDSAAYFCASSPGRHGYTFGSGTRLTVV.

J is TRBJ2-3 and V is TRBV6-2 or TRBV6-3; 11 nucleotides align to TRBD2. CDR1 is MNHEY, CDR2 SVGEGT, per germline. V dropped 6 bases and J dropped 9; count of bases not matched to a gene: 14. The CDR3 runs to 16 residues. The CDR3 spells CASSLVGSGGAGTQYF. CDR3 bases: TGTGCCAGCAGCTTAGTTGGTAGCGGGGGGGCCGGGACGCAGTATTTT.

V and J are TRBV25-1 and TRBJ2-3; 7 bases align to TRBD2. The length of the CDR3 is 11 residues. Germline V gene data show CDR1 as MGHDK and CDR2 as SYGVNS. With V trimmed by 4 bases and J by 11 bases, 3 bases remained unmatched. This CDR3 is CASSGGLGQYF. Here the CDR3 DNA reads TGTGCCAGCAGTGGTGGACTAGGGCAGTATTTT.

The sample holds one count of this clone. The rearrangement uses TRBV7-9 and TRBJ2-2; D is perhaps TRBD2 (6 bases). The V and J ends lost 4 bases and 6 bases respectively, with 24 bases between them. The CDR3 has 18 amino acids. Germline V gene data show CDR1 as SEHNR and CDR2 as FQNEAQ (reference sequence). CDR3 in DNA: TGTGCCAGCAGCTCGCCTAAGACCCTAGCGATGGCTTCCGGGGAGCTGTTTTTT. Protein product: CASSSPKTLAMASGELFF.

This clone was detected a few times. The chain couples TRBV18 to TRBJ2-1; TRBD2 aligns across 7 bases. The length of the CDR3 is 15 residues. The junction had 10 bases not matched to a gene; V was cut back by 5 bases and J by 6 bases. Germline loops: CDR1 KGHSH, CDR2 LQKENI. CDR3 sequence reads: CASSSFGGNGNEQFF. CDR3 nucleotide sequence: TGTGCCAGCTCATCGTTCGGGGGGAACGGCAATGAGCAGTTCTTC.

The chain carries TRBV4-3 and TRBJ2-7, with D perhaps TRBD1 (7 bases). The CDR3 has 15 residues. Deletions cut 3 bases from V and 4 bases from J, with 16 bases between. Germline V gene sequence: CDR1 LGHNA, CDR2 YSLEER. CDR3: CASSQTLQGRYEQYF. The CDR3 DNA reads as TGCGCCAGCAGCCAGACACTACAGGGGAGGTACGAGCAGTACTTC.

This clone was counted once. The rearrangement uses TRBV15 and TRBJ1-1; D gene ambiguous. V was clipped by 5 bases and J by 1 base, with 11 bases between them. Germline CDR1 is LNHNV and CDR2 is YYDKDF (reference sequence). The CDR3 contains 14 residues. CDR3 in DNA: TGTGCCACCAGCCCCCGGCGCGGGAACACTGAAGCTTTCTTT. Translating it yields CATSPRRGNTEAFF.

The rearrangement uses TRBV29-1 and TRBJ2-7, with TRBD1 matching over 11 bases. The CDR3 totals 16 residues. Germline CDR1 is SQVTM and CDR2 is ANQGSEA. With V trimmed by 6 bases and J by 1 base, 11 bases remained unmatched. The CDR3 nucleotides are TGCAGCGTCGGAGAATTTGGACAGGGGGCATCCTACGAGCAGTACTTC. As protein: CSVGEFGQGASYEQYF.

This rearrangement joins TRBV13 to TRBJ2-2, with D possibly matching TRBD2 (5 bases). V lost 4 bases to trimming and J lost 6 bases, with 9 bases between them. CDR3 length equals 13 residues. The V gene's germline CDR1 is PRHDT and CDR2 FYEKMQ (reference sequence). The CDR3 nucleotides read TGTGCCAGCAGCTCGACTATACCCGGGGAGCTGTTTTTT. Translated: CASSSTIPGELFF.

In this sample, this clone turned up a few times. The J gene is TRBJ2-2, the V gene TRBV5-1, with 13 bases matching TRBD2. Trimming took 3 bases from V and 0 from J; bases not matched to a gene: 5. The germline gives CDR1 SGHRS, CDR2 YFSETQ. The CDR3 runs to 18 residues. For the CDR3, the DNA is TGCGCCAGCAGCTACGGACTAGCGGGGGTAACGAACACCGGGGAGCTGTTTTTT. Translating gives CASSYGLAGVTNTGELFF.

The chain has TRBV5-4 and TRBJ1-6; 11 bases are a match to TRBD1. This CDR3 comprises 15 residues. The germline CDR1 and CDR2 sequences are SGHNT and YYREEE (reference sequence). Trimming removed 0 bases from V and 9 bases from J; junction bases left unmatched: 2. The CDR3 reads CASSLGGTGGSPLHF. The DNA for the CDR3 is TGTGCCAGCAGCTTGGGTGGGACAGGGGGTTCACCCCTCCACTTT.

The V and J genes are TRBV6-2 or TRBV6-3 and TRBJ1-6, with 7 bases aligning to TRBD1. This CDR3 comprises 15 residues. The junction had 4 bases not matched to a gene; V was cut back by 5 bases and J by 3 bases. CDR1 is MNHEY, CDR2 SVGEGT, per germline. The CDR3 sequence: CASSGPGGYNSPLHF. CDR3 in DNA: TGTGCCAGCAGTGGACCAGGGGGCTATAATTCACCCCTCCACTTT.

The CDR3 nucleotides are TGTGCCAGCAGCTTAGGGGACAGAAGCTCCTACGAGCAGTACTTC. Translating gives CASSLGDRSSYEQYF. This chain connects TRBV7-6 to TRBJ2-7; 7 bases are a match to TRBD1. V lost 1 base, J lost 0 bases, and 3 bases stayed unmatched. CDR1 is SGHVS and CDR2 is FNYEAQ in the germline V gene. This CDR3 comprises 15 residues. The full variable domain, completed using reference TRBV7-6 and TRBJ2-7, is GAGVSQSPRYKVTKRGQDVALRCDPISGHVSLYWYRQALGQGPEFLTYFNYEAQQDKSGLPNDRFSAERPEGSISTLTIQRTEQRDSAMYRCASSLGDRSSYEQYFGPGTRLTVT.

The chain employs TRBV4-1 and TRBJ2-5; TRBD1 matches at 8 bases. Germline V gene data show CDR1 as MGHRA and CDR2 as YSYEKL. The length of the CDR3 is 17 residues. J lost 3 bases, V lost 1 base, and 10 bases had no gene match. CDR3 sequence (DNA): TGCGCCAGCAGCCAAGTTGGAGGCAGGGGGCGCAAAGAGACCCAGTACTTC. Translating it yields CASSQVGGRGRKETQYF.

This clone occurred once. The V call is TRBV4-1, the J call TRBJ1-2; D is perhaps TRBD1 (6 bases). Germline values: CDR1 MGHRA, CDR2 YSYEKL. The V end was cut by 0 bases, the J end by 8 bases, with 13 bases between. The CDR3 runs to 14 residues. CDR3 coding DNA: TGCGCCAGCAGCCAAGAAGGCAGGGGCTGGGGCTACACCTTC. Translated: CASSQEGRGWGYTF.

On this clone: Different DNA sequences within this sample yield the same CDR3. V gene TRBV11-2 combines with J gene TRBJ2-2, with 9 positions matching TRBD1. V lost 2 bases to trimming and J lost 5 bases; unmatched junction nucleotides: 6. The CDR3 has 16 residues. Germline V gives CDR1 SGHAT, CDR2 FQNNGV. The CDR3 sequence: CASSLRDRASTGELFF. CDR3 DNA sequence: TGTGCCAGCAGCTTAAGGGACAGGGCGAGTACCGGGGAGCTGTTTTTT.

The chain has TRBV7-2 and TRBJ1-1, with D possibly matching TRBD1 (6 bases). This CDR3 is 13 amino acids long. The ends were cut back, 5 bases at V and 3 bases at J, with 10 bases in the middle. Germline values: CDR1 SGHTA, CDR2 FQGNSA. Here the CDR3 DNA reads TGTGCCAGCAGCCAATACAGGGACACTGAAGCTTTCTTT. Its protein product is CASSQYRDTEAFF.

The chain links TRBV10-3 to TRBJ1-2; D gene unclear. CDR1 and CDR2 from the germline V gene are ENHRY and SYGVKD. Trimming took off 4 bases at V and 1 base at J, with 10 bases between the two ends. There are 14 residues in the CDR3. The CDR3 spells CAISVNSYNYGYTF. The CDR3 DNA is TGTGCCATCAGTGTAAACAGCTATAACTATGGCTACACCTTC.